The 3 T cell receptor beta chains below come from one sample, sequenced in a study of T cell responses to AZD1222 COVID-19 vaccine. Some clones are missing from TCRdb's copy, which holds only in-frame ones; the method was immunoSEQ multiplex PCR. The sample includes about 200,000 clones, 90% to 95% of them seen just once. Sequencing used peripheral blood, obtained 28 days after the second AZD1222 dose. These receptors originate from an adult who received the AZD1222 COVID-19 vaccine.

The chain is built from TRBV13 and TRBJ1-4; D remains unclear. Germline V gene data show CDR1 as PRHDT and CDR2 as FYEKMQ (reference sequence). CDR3 length: 17 amino acids. V gave up 5 bases and J gave up 4 bases, with 20 bases separating them. Here the CDR3 reads CASSGRTLGVYNEKLFF. As DNA, the CDR3 is TGTGCCAGCAGCGGACGGACGCTCGGGGTATATAATGAAAAACTGTTTTTT.

This chain joins TRBV4-1 and TRBJ2-1; 9 bases map to TRBD2. The V gene end was trimmed by 0 bases and the J gene end by 5 bases; junction bases not matched to a gene: 5. Germline V gene lookup returns CDR1 MGHRA and CDR2 YSYEKL. CDR3 length equals 16 residues. The CDR3: CASSQDTTSGNNEQFF. The CDR3 DNA sequence: TGCGCCAGCAGCCAAGACACGACTAGCGGCAACAATGAGCAGTTCTTC.

This rearrangement joins TRBV19 to TRBJ2-1; D unclear. Trimming stripped 5 bases from V and 2 bases from J, with 13 bases between. The CDR3 has 15 residues. CDR1 and CDR2 (germline): LNHDA, SQIVND (reference sequence). As DNA, the CDR3 is TGTGCCAGTAGTCGCACGGCCACTCCCTACAATGAGCAGTTCTTC. Its protein product is CASSRTATPYNEQFF.